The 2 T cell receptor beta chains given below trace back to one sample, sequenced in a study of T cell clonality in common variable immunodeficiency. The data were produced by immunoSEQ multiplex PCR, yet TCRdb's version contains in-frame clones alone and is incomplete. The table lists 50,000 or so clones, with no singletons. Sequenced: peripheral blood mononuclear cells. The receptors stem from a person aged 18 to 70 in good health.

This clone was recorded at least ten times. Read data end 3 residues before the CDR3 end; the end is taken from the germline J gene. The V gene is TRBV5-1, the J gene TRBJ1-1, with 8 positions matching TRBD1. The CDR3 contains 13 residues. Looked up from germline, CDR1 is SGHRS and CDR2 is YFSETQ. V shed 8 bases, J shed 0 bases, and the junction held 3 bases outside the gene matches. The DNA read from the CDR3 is TGCGCCAGTCGGGACAGGATGAACACTGAA. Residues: CASRDRMNTE. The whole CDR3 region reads CASRDRMNTEAFF.

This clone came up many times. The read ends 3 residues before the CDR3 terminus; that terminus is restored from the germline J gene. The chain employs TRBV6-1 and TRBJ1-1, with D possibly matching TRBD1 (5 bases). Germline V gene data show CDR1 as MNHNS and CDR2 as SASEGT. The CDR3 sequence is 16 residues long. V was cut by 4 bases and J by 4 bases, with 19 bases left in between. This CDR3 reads CASSGAQRGDRTEAFF. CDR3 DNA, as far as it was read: TGTGCCAGCAGTGGGGCACAGAGGGGAGATCGCACTGAA.